Detailed here is one T cell receptor (beta chain). As yet, its antigen is unknown. The data belong to a study of cytomegalovirus exposure and HLA in healthy donors. Study-level findings and limits: Some public TCRs appeared in many individuals, while most sequences were rare. The study dropped some indistinguishable V segments, TRBV6-2 and TRBV6-3 among them. The study carried out a later analysis of TCR beta sequences. It associated around 17,000 of them with specific HLA alleles at a false discovery rate of 0.05.

The CDR3 spans 12 residues. In germline, CDR1 is MNHEY, CDR2 SMNVEV (reference sequence). Trimming removed 5 bases from V and 3 bases from J, with 8 bases in between. In nominal health when sampled, donors likely had unrecorded immune exposures nonetheless. PCR involved 60 Vbeta and 13 Jbeta primers. Only in-frame clones appear in the TCRdb table, and some are missing; sequencing was by immunoSEQ multiplex PCR. The sample consists of about 98,000 clones, around 80% of them appearing once. The genes are TRBV27 and TRBJ2-7; maybe TRBD1 (6 bases). The sample was PBMCs. The receptor was isolated from a man aged 35-49 years in good health and CMV-seronegative. CDR3: CASSPGHYEQYF. In DNA, the CDR3 is TGTGCCAGCAGTCCGGGACACTACGAGCAGTACTTC.